This T cell receptor beta chain was found in a study of blood T cell repertoires in COVID-19. In the study overall: The United States, Italy and Spain supplied acute and convalescent COVID-19 samples.

In the original processing: Estimates of nucleated cell counts were drawn from the amplification of reference gene primers. Assay used: immunoSEQ multiplex PCR; TCRdb lists only in-frame clones, some missing. The V and J calls and clone size come from that table; D and trimming were worked out from the DNA. This table has fewer than 250,000 clones, under 90% appearing once. Germline CDR1 MNHEY, CDR2 SMNVEV (reference sequence). The CDR3 is 15 residues long. V lost 7 bases and J lost 3; bases outside the gene matches: 8. The sequenced sample consisted of peripheral blood. The origin of this receptor is a man in his fifties or sixties with acute or convalescent COVID-19. V gene TRBV27 combines with J gene TRBJ1-5, with 8 bases matching TRBD1. The CDR3 nucleotides read TGTGCCAGCACCCCGGACAGGGCCCTCAATCAGCCCCAGCATTTT. Its protein product is CASTPDRALNQPQHF.